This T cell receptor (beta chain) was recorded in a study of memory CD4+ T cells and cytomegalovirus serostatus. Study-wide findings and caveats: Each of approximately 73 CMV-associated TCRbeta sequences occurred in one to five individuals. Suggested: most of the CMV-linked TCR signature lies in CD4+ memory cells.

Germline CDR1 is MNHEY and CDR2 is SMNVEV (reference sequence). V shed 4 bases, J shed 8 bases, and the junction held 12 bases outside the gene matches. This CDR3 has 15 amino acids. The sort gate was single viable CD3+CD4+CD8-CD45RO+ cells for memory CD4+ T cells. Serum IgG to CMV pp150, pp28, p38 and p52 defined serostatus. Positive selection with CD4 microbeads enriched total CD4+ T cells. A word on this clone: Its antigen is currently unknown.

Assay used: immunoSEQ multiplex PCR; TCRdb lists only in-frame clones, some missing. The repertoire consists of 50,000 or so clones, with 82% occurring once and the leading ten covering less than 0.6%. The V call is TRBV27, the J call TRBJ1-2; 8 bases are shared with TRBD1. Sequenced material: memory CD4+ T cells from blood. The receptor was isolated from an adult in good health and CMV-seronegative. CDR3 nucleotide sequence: TGTGCCAGCAGTTCGCTCCGACAGGGGTTTGGGGGCTACACCTTC. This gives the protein CASSSLRQGFGGYTF.